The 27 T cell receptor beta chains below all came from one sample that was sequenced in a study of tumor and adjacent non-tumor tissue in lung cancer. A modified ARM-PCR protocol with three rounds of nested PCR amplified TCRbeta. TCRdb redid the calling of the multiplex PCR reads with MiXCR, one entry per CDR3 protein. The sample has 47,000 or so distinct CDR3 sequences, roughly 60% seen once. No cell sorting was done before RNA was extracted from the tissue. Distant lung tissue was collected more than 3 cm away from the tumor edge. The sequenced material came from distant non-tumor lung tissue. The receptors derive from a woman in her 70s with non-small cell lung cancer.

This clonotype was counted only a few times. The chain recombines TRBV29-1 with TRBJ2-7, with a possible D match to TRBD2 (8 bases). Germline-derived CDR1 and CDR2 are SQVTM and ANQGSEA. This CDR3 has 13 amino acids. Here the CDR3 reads CSVGRGLYYEQYF. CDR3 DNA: TGCAGTGTCGGGAGGGGGCTTTACTACGAGCAGTACTTC.

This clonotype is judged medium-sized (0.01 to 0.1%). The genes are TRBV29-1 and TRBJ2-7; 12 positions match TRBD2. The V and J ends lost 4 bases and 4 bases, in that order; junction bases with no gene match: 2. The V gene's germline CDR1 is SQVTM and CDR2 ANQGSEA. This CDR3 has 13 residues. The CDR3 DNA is TGCAGCGTTGCACTAGCGGGAGGTTACGAGCAGTACTTC. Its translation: CSVALAGGYEQYF.

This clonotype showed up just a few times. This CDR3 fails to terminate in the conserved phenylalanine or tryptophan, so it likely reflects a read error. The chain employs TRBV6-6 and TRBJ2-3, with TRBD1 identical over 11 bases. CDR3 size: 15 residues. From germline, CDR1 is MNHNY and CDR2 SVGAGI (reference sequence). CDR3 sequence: CASSSGTGGADTQYS. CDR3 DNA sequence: TGTGCTAGCAGTTCCGGGACAGGGGGTGCGGATACGCAGTATTCT.

CDR3 in amino acids: CASSSAGVYEQYF. The CDR3, as DNA: TGTGCCAGCAGTTCAGCGGGTGTCTACGAGCAGTACTTC. The J gene is TRBJ2-7, the V gene TRBV12-3 or TRBV12-4; maybe TRBD2 (6 bases). V was clipped by 4 bases and J by 3 bases, with 10 bases between them. The CDR3 runs 13 residues.

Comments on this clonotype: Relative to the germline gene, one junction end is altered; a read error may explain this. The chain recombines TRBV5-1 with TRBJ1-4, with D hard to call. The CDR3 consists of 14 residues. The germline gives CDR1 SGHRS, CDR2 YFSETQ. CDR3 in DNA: TGCGCCAACAGCTTGGAGTCTCCGGAGGAAAAACTGTTTTTT. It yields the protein CANSLESPEEKLFF.

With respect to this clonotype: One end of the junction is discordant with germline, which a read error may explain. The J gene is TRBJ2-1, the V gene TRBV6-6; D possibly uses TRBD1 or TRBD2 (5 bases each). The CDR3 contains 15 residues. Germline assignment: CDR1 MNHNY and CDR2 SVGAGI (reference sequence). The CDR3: CVSSAGRAGGNEQFF. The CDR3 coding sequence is TGTGTCAGCAGTGCAGGGCGGGCAGGCGGGAATGAGCAGTTCTTC.

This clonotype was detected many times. CDR3 nucleotide sequence: TGTGCCAGCAGTTTATCTCTAGGCCAACGAGGGGATTTCTTC. Protein sequence: CASSLSLGQRGDFF. This chain links TRBV12-3 or TRBV12-4 with TRBJ2-1; TRBD1 or TRBD2 may be the D gene (5 bases each). The CDR3 totals 14 residues. V lost 2 bases and J 16 bases, leaving 21 bases between the germline ends.

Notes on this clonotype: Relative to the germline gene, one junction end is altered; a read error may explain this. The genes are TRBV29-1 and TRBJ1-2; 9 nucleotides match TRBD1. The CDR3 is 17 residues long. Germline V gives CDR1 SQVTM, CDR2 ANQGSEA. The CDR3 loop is CSATPGQGRSANYGSTF. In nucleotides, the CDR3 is TGCAGCGCGACACCGGGACAGGGACGTTCCGCTAACTATGGCTCCACCTTC.

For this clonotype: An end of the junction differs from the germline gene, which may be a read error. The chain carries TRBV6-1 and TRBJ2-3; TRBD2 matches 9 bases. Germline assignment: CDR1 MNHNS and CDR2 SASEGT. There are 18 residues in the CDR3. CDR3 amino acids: CTSSATIVAGVNADTQYF. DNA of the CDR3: TGTACCAGCAGCGCAACCATAGTAGCGGGAGTTAATGCAGATACGCAGTATTTT.

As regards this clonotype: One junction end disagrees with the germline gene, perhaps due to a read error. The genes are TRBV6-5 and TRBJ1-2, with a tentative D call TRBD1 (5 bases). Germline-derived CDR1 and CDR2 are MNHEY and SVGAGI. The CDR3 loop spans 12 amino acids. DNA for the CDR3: TGTGCCAGCAGCCCACGGGACTATGGCCACACCTTC. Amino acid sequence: CASSPRDYGHTF.

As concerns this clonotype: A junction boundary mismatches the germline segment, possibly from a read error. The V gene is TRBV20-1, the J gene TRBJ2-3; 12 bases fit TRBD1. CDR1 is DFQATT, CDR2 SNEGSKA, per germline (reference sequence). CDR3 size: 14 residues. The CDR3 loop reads CSAYPGQGADTRYF. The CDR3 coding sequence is TGCAGTGCATATCCGGGACAGGGGGCAGATACGCGGTATTTT.

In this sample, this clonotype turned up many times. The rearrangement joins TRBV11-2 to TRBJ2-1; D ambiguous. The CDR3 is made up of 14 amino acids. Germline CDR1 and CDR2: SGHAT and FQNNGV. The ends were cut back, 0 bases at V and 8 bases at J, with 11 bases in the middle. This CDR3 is CASSLESRWDEQFF. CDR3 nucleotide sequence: TGTGCCAGCAGCTTAGAATCCAGGTGGGATGAGCAGTTCTTC.

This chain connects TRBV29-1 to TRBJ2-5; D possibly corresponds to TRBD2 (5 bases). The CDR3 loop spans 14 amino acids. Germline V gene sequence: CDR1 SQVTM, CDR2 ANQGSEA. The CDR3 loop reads CSIVGSGYGETQYF. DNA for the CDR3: TGCAGTATTGTTGGATCGGGGTACGGAGAGACCCAGTACTTC.

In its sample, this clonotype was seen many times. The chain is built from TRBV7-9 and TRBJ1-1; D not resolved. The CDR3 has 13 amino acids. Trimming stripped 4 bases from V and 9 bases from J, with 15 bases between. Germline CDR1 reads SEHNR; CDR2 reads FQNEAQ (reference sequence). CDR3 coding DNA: TGTGCCAGCAGCTCGCCGGTCGGGCGCCAAGCTTTCTTT. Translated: CASSSPVGRQAFF.

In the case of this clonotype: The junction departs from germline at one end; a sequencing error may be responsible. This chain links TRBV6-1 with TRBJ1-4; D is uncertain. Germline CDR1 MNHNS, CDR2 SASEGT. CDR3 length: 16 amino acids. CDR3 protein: CASRPRTGPTNEKLSF. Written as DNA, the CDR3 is TGTGCCAGCAGGCCTCGGACGGGCCCAACTAATGAAAAACTGTCTTTT.

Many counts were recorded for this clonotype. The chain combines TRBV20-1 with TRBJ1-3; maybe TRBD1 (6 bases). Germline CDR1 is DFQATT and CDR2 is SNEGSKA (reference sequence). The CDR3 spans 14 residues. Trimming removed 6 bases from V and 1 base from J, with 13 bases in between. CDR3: CSAPRGGSGNTIYF. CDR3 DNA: TGCAGTGCCCCTAGGGGGGGATCTGGAAACACCATATATTTT.

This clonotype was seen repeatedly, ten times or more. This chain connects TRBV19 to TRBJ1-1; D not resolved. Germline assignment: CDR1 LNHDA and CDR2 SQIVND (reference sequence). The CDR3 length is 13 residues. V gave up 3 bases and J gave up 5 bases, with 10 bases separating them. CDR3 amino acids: CASSMNSRTEAFF. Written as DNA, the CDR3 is TGTGCCAGTAGTATGAACTCTAGGACTGAAGCTTTCTTT. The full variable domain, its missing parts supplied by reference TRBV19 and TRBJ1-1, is DGGITQSPKYLFRKEGQNVTLSCEQNLNHDAMYWYRQDPGQGLRLIYYSQIVNDFQKGDIAEGYSVSREKKESFPLTVTSAQKNPTAFYLCASSMNSRTEAFFGQGTRLTVV.

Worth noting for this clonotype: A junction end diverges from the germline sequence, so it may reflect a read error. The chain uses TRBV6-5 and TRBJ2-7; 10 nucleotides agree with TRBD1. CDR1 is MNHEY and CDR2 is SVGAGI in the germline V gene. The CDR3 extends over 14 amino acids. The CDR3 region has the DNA TGTGGCAGCAGTTACGGGACAGGGGTGGACGGGCAGTACTTC. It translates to CGSSYGTGVDGQYF.

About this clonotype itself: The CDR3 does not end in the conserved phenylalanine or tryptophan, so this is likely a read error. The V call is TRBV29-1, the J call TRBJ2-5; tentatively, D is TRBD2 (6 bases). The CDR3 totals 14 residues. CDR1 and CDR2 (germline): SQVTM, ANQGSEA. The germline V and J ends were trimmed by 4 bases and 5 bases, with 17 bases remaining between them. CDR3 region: CSVGRASGGETQYY. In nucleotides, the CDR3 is TGCAGCGTTGGTAGGGCTTCAGGAGGGGAGACCCAGTACTAC.

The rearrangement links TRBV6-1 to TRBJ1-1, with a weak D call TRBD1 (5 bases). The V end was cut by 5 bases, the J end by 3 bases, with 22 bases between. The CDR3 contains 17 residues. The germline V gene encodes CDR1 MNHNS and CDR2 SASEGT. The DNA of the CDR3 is TGTGCCAGCAGTAAACGGGGACGGAGGATTGTGGACACTGAAGCTTTCTTT. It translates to CASSKRGRRIVDTEAFF.

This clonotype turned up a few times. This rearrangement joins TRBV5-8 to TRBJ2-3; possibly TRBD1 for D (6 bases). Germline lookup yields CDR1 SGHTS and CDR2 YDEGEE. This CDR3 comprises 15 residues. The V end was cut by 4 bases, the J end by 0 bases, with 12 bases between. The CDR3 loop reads CASSVGAFSTDTQYF. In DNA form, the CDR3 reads TGTGCCAGCAGCGTGGGGGCTTTCAGCACAGATACGCAGTATTTT.

CDR3 in amino acids: CASSEYGTANTGELFF. CDR3 nucleotide sequence: TGTGCCAGCAGCGAATACGGGACAGCGAACACCGGGGAGCTGTTTTTT. This chain connects TRBV9 to TRBJ2-2, with TRBD1 identical over 7 bases. CDR3 length: 16 residues. The V gene end was trimmed by 3 bases and the J gene end by 0 bases; junction bases not matched to a gene: 5. Germline V gives CDR1 SGDLS, CDR2 YYNGEE.

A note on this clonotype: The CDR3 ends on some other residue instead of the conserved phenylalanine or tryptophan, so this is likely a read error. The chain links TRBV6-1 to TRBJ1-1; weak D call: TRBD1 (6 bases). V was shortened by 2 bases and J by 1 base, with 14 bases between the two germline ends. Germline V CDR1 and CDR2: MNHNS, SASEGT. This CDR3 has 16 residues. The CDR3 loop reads CASSEILRGQNTEAFS. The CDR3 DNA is TGTGCCAGCAGTGAAATTTTGAGGGGACAGAACACTGAAGCTTTCTCT.

CDR3 in DNA: TGCGCCAGCATCGAACACCTAAACAATGCACAGTTCTTC. Protein: CASIEHLNNAQFF. This chain joins TRBV10-2 and TRBJ2-1; D is unresolved. CDR1 WSHSY and CDR2 SAAADI come from the germline V gene. V shed 7 bases and J shed 13 bases, with 20 bases lying between them. The CDR3 has 13 amino acids.

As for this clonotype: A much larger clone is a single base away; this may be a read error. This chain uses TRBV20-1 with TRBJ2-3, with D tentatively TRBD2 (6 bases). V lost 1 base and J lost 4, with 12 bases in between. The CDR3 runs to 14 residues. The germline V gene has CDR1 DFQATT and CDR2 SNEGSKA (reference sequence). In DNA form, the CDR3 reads TGCAGTGCTAGAGGGGGACTGGCAGCAGATACGCAGTATTTT. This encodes CSARGGLAADTQYF.

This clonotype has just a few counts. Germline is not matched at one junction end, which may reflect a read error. This CDR3 is CASGLGGRGSNQPQHF. The CDR3 DNA follows: TGTGCCAGCGGCTTGGGGGGGCGTGGAAGCAATCAGCCCCAGCATTTT. The rearrangement joins TRBV5-4 to TRBJ1-5, with TRBD1 as a possible D gene (6 bases). The CDR3 sequence is 16 residues long. CDR1 is SGHNT, CDR2 YYREEE, per germline (reference sequence).

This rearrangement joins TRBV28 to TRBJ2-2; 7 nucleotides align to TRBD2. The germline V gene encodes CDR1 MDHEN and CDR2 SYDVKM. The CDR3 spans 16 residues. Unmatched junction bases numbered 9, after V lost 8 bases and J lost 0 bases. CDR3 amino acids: CASPGGSIANTGELFF. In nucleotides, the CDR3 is TGTGCCAGCCCTGGCGGGAGCATAGCGAACACCGGGGAGCTGTTTTTT.